Below, 23 T cell receptor beta chains from the same sample are listed, as sequenced in a study of siplizumab effects on memory and regulatory T cells. The method was immunoSEQ multiplex PCR; TCRdb's version includes in-frame clones alone and lacks a portion of them. The table shows approximately 48,000 clones, with over 90% occurring only once. The sample taken for sequencing was CD8+ T cells sorted from blood. These receptors came from a human donor in good health.

The chain employs TRBV7-9 and TRBJ1-5; D uncertain. The CDR3 contains 14 residues. V was cut by 5 bases and J by 7 bases, with 15 bases left in between. Germline lookup yields CDR1 SEHNR and CDR2 FQNEAQ (reference sequence). This CDR3 is CASSPADLRQPQHF. The DNA for the CDR3 is TGTGCCAGCAGCCCTGCGGATCTTCGGCAGCCCCAGCATTTT.

In its sample, this clone was seen a few times. The chain links TRBV29-1 to TRBJ2-2; 10 bases fit TRBD1. This CDR3 spans 16 amino acids. Losses at the gene ends were 7 bases for V and 3 bases for J; bases not matched to a gene: 11. Germline CDR1 SQVTM, CDR2 ANQGSEA. The CDR3 region is CSALEGDRGYTGELFF. CDR3 bases: TGCAGCGCCCTGGAAGGGGACAGGGGCTACACCGGGGAGCTGTTTTTT.

This chain connects TRBV7-3 to TRBJ2-6; possibly TRBD2 for D (5 bases). The germline V gene has CDR1 SGHTA and CDR2 FQGTGA. This CDR3 is 17 amino acids long. Trimming pared 5 bases from V and 0 bases from J, leaving 14 bases between. This CDR3 reads CASSTPGFVSGANVLTF. In DNA, the CDR3 is TGTGCCAGCAGCACCCCGGGGTTTGTCTCTGGGGCCAACGTCCTGACTTTC.

The V call is TRBV19, the J call TRBJ2-2; D may be TRBD2 (5 bases). The CDR3 covers 15 residues. Trimming left V 7 bases short and J 0 bases short, with 12 bases between. The germline V gene has CDR1 LNHDA and CDR2 SQIVND (reference sequence). Here the CDR3 DNA reads TGTGCCAGTACGGGGTTAGAATCGAACACCGGGGAGCTGTTTTTT. The encoded protein is CASTGLESNTGELFF.

J is TRBJ2-7 and V is TRBV18; D call uncertain. The germline V gene encodes CDR1 KGHSH and CDR2 LQKENI. The CDR3 loop spans 13 amino acids. Deletions cut 1 base from V and 3 bases from J, with 7 bases between. The CDR3 spells CASSPRSLYEQYF. The CDR3 bases are TGTGCCAGCTCACCACGGAGTCTCTACGAGCAGTACTTC.

The chain combines TRBV10-1 with TRBJ2-1; 8 positions agree with TRBD2. Trimming removed 2 bases from V and 2 bases from J; junction bases left unmatched: 2. The CDR3 contains 15 residues. CDR1 is WNHNN, CDR2 SYGVQD, per germline (reference sequence). CDR3 sequence: CASSETSGPYNEQFF. For the CDR3, the DNA is TGCGCCAGCAGTGAGACTAGCGGACCCTACAATGAGCAGTTCTTC.

The J gene is TRBJ2-5, the V gene TRBV14, with D perhaps matching TRBD2 (5 bases). The J call may be mistaken, given a closer DNA end match to TRBJ2-7. Germline V gene lookup returns CDR1 SGHDN and CDR2 FVKESK. The CDR3 totals 15 residues. DNA for the CDR3: TGTGCCAGCAGCCCACGATCTGAGGACGGGATCGAGCAGTACTTC. Translated: CASSPRSEDGIEQYF.

The rearrangement links TRBV28 to TRBJ2-1; D possibly corresponds to TRBD2 (5 bases). The V gene's germline CDR1 is MDHEN and CDR2 SYDVKM. V lost 1 base to trimming and J lost 7 bases, with 14 bases between them. The CDR3 covers 15 residues. CDR3 in amino acids: CASSLFSDWQNEQFF. CDR3 nucleotide sequence: TGTGCCAGCAGTTTATTTTCGGACTGGCAAAATGAGCAGTTCTTC.

V and J are TRBV10-2 and TRBJ1-2; 7 positions match TRBD1. The CDR3 runs to 14 residues. Germline lookup yields CDR1 WSHSY and CDR2 SAAADI. With V trimmed by 6 bases and J by 3 bases, 7 bases remained unmatched. CDR3 amino acids: CASSVPGTDYGYTF. CDR3 coding DNA: TGCGCCAGCAGCGTTCCCGGGACAGACTATGGCTACACCTTC.

The chain has TRBV5-6 and TRBJ2-1; tentative D call: TRBD2 (6 bases). The germline V gene has CDR1 SGHDT and CDR2 YYEEEE. This CDR3 has 13 amino acids. Between the trimmed V and J ends, which lost 7 bases and 4 bases, there was a span of 12 bases. Here the CDR3 DNA reads TGTGCCAGCTACAAGGGACTTTACAATGAGCAGTTCTTC. Translating it yields CASYKGLYNEQFF.

The chain joins TRBV7-9 to TRBJ2-7; 14 bases fit TRBD2. CDR1 is SEHNR, CDR2 FQNEAQ, per germline (reference sequence). The CDR3 loop spans 17 amino acids. V shed 4 bases, J shed 5 bases, and the junction held 10 bases outside the gene matches. CDR3 sequence (DNA): TGTGCCAGCAGCTCGAAGACTAGCGGGAGGGCCTTGGACGAGCAGTACTTC. Translation: CASSSKTSGRALDEQYF. The full variable domain, rest sourced from reference TRBV7-9 and TRBJ2-7, is DTGVSQNPRHKITKRGQNVTFRCDPISEHNRLYWYRQTLGQGPEFLTYFQNEAQLEKSRLLSDRFSAERPKGSFSTLEIQRTEQGDSAMYLCASSSKTSGRALDEQYFGPGTRLTVT.

The V gene is TRBV11-3, the J gene TRBJ2-2; TRBD1 or TRBD2 may be the D gene (5 bases each). The V gene's germline CDR1 is SGHNT and CDR2 YENEEA. This CDR3 spans 14 amino acids. The ends were cut back, 4 bases at V and 1 base at J, with 7 bases in the middle. Written as DNA, the CDR3 is TGTGCCAGCAGCTCTGGGGGGAACACCGGGGAGCTGTTTTTT. Residues: CASSSGGNTGELFF.

The chain links TRBV28 to TRBJ1-1, with D perhaps matching TRBD1 (5 bases). Germline values: CDR1 MDHEN, CDR2 SYDVKM. The CDR3 contains 13 residues. V was pared by 4 bases and J by 6 bases, with 12 bases between. For the CDR3, the DNA is TGTGCCAGCAGTTGGTCAGGGTGGCCTGAAGCTTTCTTT. Its protein is CASSWSGWPEAFF.

The rearrangement links TRBV4-1 to TRBJ2-7, with D possibly TRBD1 on 5 matching bases. The germline CDR1 and CDR2 sequences are MGHRA and YSYEKL. This CDR3 region has 16 residues. Trimming cost V 0 bases and J 0 bases, with 12 bases left between them. The CDR3 DNA follows: TGCGCCAGCAGCCAAGATTATTCGCAGGGCTCCTACGAGCAGTACTTC. Its translation is CASSQDYSQGSYEQYF.

The chain has TRBV30 and TRBJ2-7; the D is unclear. V dropped 1 base and J dropped 5 bases, with 6 bases sitting between them. Per the germline V gene, CDR1 is GTSNPN and CDR2 is SVGIG (reference sequence). The CDR3 has 11 residues. The CDR3 protein is CAWSAANEQYF. As DNA, the CDR3 is TGTGCCTGGAGTGCCGCTAACGAGCAGTACTTC.

This sequence joins TRBV11-2 and TRBJ2-3, with D possibly matching TRBD2 (5 bases). Trimming stripped 5 bases from V and 6 bases from J, with 18 bases between. The CDR3 covers 15 residues. CDR1 and CDR2 (germline): SGHAT, FQNNGV. CDR3 sequence: CASSPSFSAVDTQYF. DNA of the CDR3: TGTGCCAGCAGCCCATCCTTCTCAGCGGTGGATACGCAGTATTTT. Full variable domain (rest looked up from reference TRBV11-2 and TRBJ2-3): EAGVAQSPRYKIIEKRQSVAFWCNPISGHATLYWYQQILGQGPKLLIQFQNNGVVDDSQLPKDRFSAERLKGVDSTLKIQPAKLEDSAVYLCASSPSFSAVDTQYFGPGTRLTVL.

The CDR3 sequence is CASSYWQYDEQYF. The CDR3 region has the DNA TGTGCCAGCAGTTACTGGCAGTACGACGAGCAGTACTTC. The chain carries TRBV6-6 and TRBJ2-7; D not certain. The V gene lost 1 base and the J gene lost 5 bases, with 9 bases spanning the gap. CDR3 length: 13 amino acids. The germline gives CDR1 MNHNY, CDR2 SVGAGI (reference sequence).

This sequence joins TRBV6-5 and TRBJ2-2, with TRBD1 matching 11 bases. Germline values: CDR1 MNHEY, CDR2 SVGAGI. The CDR3 contains 14 residues. The J segment lost 4 bases and the V segment lost 8 bases, leaving 3 bases of the junction unmatched. The CDR3 sequence is CASGQGAFTGELFF. The CDR3 nucleotides are TGTGCCAGCGGACAGGGGGCCTTCACCGGGGAGCTGTTTTTT.

V and J are TRBV28 and TRBJ2-4; D gene uncertain. This CDR3 has 16 amino acids. Germline CDR1 reads MDHEN; CDR2 reads SYDVKM. Deletions cut 7 bases from V and 0 bases from J, with 16 bases between. CDR3 nucleotide sequence: TGTGCCAGCACATCCAAAACCTGGCTAGCCAAAAACATTCAGTACTTC. It codes for CASTSKTWLAKNIQYF.

The gene calls are TRBV4-2 and TRBJ2-1; a weak D match, TRBD2 (5 bases). Germline CDR1 and CDR2: LGHNA and YNFKEQ. Trimming stripped 4 bases from V and 0 bases from J, with 7 bases between. The CDR3 is 14 residues long. In nucleotides, the CDR3 is TGTGCCAGCAGCCCTACTAGCTCCTACAATGAGCAGTTCTTC. Protein product: CASSPTSSYNEQFF.

The chain employs TRBV14 and TRBJ1-3; the match to TRBD1 covers 10 bases. Germline trimming cut 4 bases from V and 8 bases from J; bases unmatched to any gene: 8. The CDR3 covers 15 residues. Germline CDR1 and CDR2: SGHDN and FVKESK. The CDR3: CASSLLGQGEYTIYF. Here the CDR3 DNA reads TGTGCCAGCAGCCTACTTGGACAGGGGGAATACACCATATATTTT.

V gene TRBV5-4 combines with J gene TRBJ1-1; unclear D gene. CDR3 size: 12 residues. The V gene lost 0 bases and the J gene lost 4 bases, with 4 bases spanning the gap. CDR1 SGHNT and CDR2 YYREEE come from the germline V gene (reference sequence). The CDR3 sequence is CASSLEGTEAFF. As DNA, the CDR3 is TGTGCCAGCAGCTTGGAGGGCACTGAAGCTTTCTTT.

The chain couples TRBV15 to TRBJ2-7; D may be TRBD1 or TRBD2 (5 bases each). Trimming left V 2 bases short and J 6 bases short, with 11 bases between. This CDR3 spans 13 amino acids. Germline V gene data show CDR1 as LNHNV and CDR2 as YYDKDF (reference sequence). The CDR3 loop reads CATSRRAGTEQYF. The CDR3 region has the DNA TGTGCCACCAGCAGACGAGCAGGGACCGAGCAGTACTTC.